These 10 T cell receptor beta chains came from one sample sequenced in a study of blood T cell repertoires in COVID-19. Assay: immunoSEQ multiplex PCR; the TCRdb copy retains only in-frame clones and omits some. This table holds roughly 460,000 clones, about 87% found once. Input material: peripheral blood. Every receptor here comes from a man in his late teens or twenties with COVID-19, enrolled during active disease.

The rearrangement links TRBV3-1 (or the pseudogene TRBV3-2) to TRBJ2-2; D is uncertain. Germline values: CDR1 LGHDT, CDR2 YNNKEL (reference sequence). V was trimmed by 4 bases and J by 6 bases, leaving 12 bases between them. This CDR3 contains 14 residues. The CDR3 here is CASSPPLAPGELFF. The CDR3 DNA sequence: TGTGCCAGCAGCCCTCCGTTGGCCCCCGGGGAGCTGTTTTTT.

The chain recombines TRBV10-2 with TRBJ1-2; 7 bases match TRBD1. The CDR3 sequence is 13 residues long. Trimming at V came to 4 bases and at J to 7 bases, leaving 6 bases not matched to a gene. CDR1 is WSHSY, CDR2 SAAADI, per germline. The CDR3 DNA is TGCGCCAGCAGTGGTGGGACAGCGGCTGGCTACACCTTC. Amino acids: CASSGGTAAGYTF.

The rearrangement links TRBV4-2 to TRBJ1-5, with D possibly TRBD1 on 6 matching bases. The germline V and J ends were trimmed by 3 bases and 7 bases, with 16 bases remaining between them. The CDR3 contains 15 residues. CDR1 LGHNA and CDR2 YNFKEQ come from the germline V gene. The CDR3 DNA is TGTGCCAGCAGCCAGACCAGGGGCATCGGGCAGCCCCAGCATTTT. It encodes CASSQTRGIGQPQHF.

The rearrangement links TRBV27 to TRBJ2-1; 12 nucleotides align to TRBD2. Germline assignment: CDR1 MNHEY and CDR2 SMNVEV (reference sequence). With 10 bases clipped from V and 5 bases from J, the junction kept 18 bases outside the gene matches. The CDR3 totals 18 residues. The DNA of the CDR3 is TGTGCCACCTCCCCCACGACTAGCGGGGGTCCCCGAAACAATGAGCAGTTCTTC. It is translated as CATSPTTSGGPRNNEQFF.

The chain joins TRBV11-1 to TRBJ2-7, with 9 positions matching TRBD1. Germline trimming cut 4 bases from V and 2 bases from J; bases unmatched to any gene: 6. CDR3 length: 15 amino acids. Per the germline V gene, CDR1 is SGHAT and CDR2 is FQDESV (reference sequence). CDR3 coding DNA: TGTGCCAGCAGCTCCGGGACAGGGCTACCCTACGAGCAGTACTTC. This gives the protein CASSSGTGLPYEQYF.

The V call is TRBV3-1 (or the pseudogene TRBV3-2), the J call TRBJ1-2; a weak D match, TRBD1 (6 bases). Trimming removed 1 base at V and 12 bases at J, with 12 bases between. Germline CDR1 LGHDT, CDR2 YNNKEL (reference sequence). CDR3 length: 12 amino acids. CDR3 region: CASSQGSGENTF. In DNA, the CDR3 is TGTGCCAGCAGCCAAGGGTCAGGGGAGAACACCTTC.

V is TRBV6-6 and J is TRBJ2-5; 9 bases are shared with TRBD2. V was pared by 5 bases and J by 0 bases, with 7 bases of the junction left unmatched. Germline assignment: CDR1 MNHNY and CDR2 SVGAGI (reference sequence). The CDR3 covers 16 residues. The CDR3 coding sequence is TGTGCCAGCAGTCACGGGACTAGCTTTAACCAAGAGACCCAGTACTTC. Its translation is CASSHGTSFNQETQYF.

This clone has only a few counts. This chain links TRBV4-1 with TRBJ1-3; D might be TRBD1 (5 bases). This CDR3 region has 13 residues. Germline CDR1 reads MGHRA; CDR2 reads YSYEKL. V shed 5 bases and J shed 3 bases, with 8 bases lying between them. CDR3 sequence reads: CASSGRGGNTIYF. The CDR3 bases are TGCGCCAGCAGCGGGAGGGGTGGAAACACCATATATTTT.

This chain connects TRBV6-1 to TRBJ2-7, with no clear D. Trimming removed 2 bases at V and 6 bases at J, with 2 bases between. CDR1 is MNHNS, CDR2 SASEGT, per germline. The CDR3 length is 10 residues. CDR3 sequence: CASSEREQYF. Here the CDR3 DNA reads TGTGCCAGCAGTGAACGCGAGCAGTACTTC.

The chain joins TRBV12-5 to TRBJ2-2; the match to TRBD1 covers 7 bases. This CDR3 region has 17 residues. Trimming took 0 bases from V and 5 from J; bases not matched to a gene: 9. Germline V gene data show CDR1 as LGHNT and CDR2 as FRNRAP. CDR3 bases: TGTGCTAGTGGTTTGGTACTTGGCAGGGGGTCGACCGGGGAGCTGTTTTTT. Protein product: CASGLVLGRGSTGELFF.